The rows below give T cell receptor beta chains drawn from one sample of a study of shared clonotypes between healthy human individuals. Generated by immunoSEQ multiplex PCR, the TCRdb table keeps only in-frame clones and is missing some. The repertoire has about 2,100,000 clones, about 93% of them found once; the top ten carry 1.5% to 2%. The sequencing input was naive CD8+ T cells from PBMCs. These receptors all stem from a man between 18 and 35 years old in good health. Some clones in this sample may be carry-over from other donors' samples. The CDR3 runs from the conserved cysteine through the conserved F or W. A D gene is named only where the DNA matches it firmly. Size is stated for part of the rows, as once, few or many counts, or as a class when the clone is expanded.

D gene	V gene	clone size	J gene	CDR3 DNA	CDR3 protein
NA	TRBV28	NA	TRBJ1-1	TGTGCCAGCAGTTTATCGTCTCGGCAGGGAGGCACTGAAGCTTTCTTT	CASSLSSRQGGTEAFF
NA	TRBV15	NA	TRBJ2-7	TGTGCCACCAGCAGAGAAGCAACCTACGAGCAGTACTTC	CATSREATYEQYF
NA	TRBV11-2	NA	TRBJ2-3	TGTGCCAGCAGCTTAATCGGTACCCAAAGAACAGATACGCAGTATTTT	CASSLIGTQRTDTQYF
NA	TRBV13	NA	TRBJ1-1	TGTGCCAGCAGCTTAGTATTCGGAGATGAAGCTTTCTTT	CASSLVFGDEAFF
NA	TRBV11-2	once	TRBJ1-3	TGTGCCAGCCGAAGAAACACCATATATTTT	CASRRNTIYF
NA	TRBV27	NA	TRBJ1-4	TGTGCCAGCAGTTTATACGGGGGGGGCACTAATGAAAAACTGTTTTTT	CASSLYGGGTNEKLFF
TRBD2	TRBV6-5	NA	TRBJ2-7	TGTGCCAGCAGTGCCTTCACTAGCGGCTCCTACGAGCAGTACTTC	CASSAFTSGSYEQYF
NA	TRBV27	NA	TRBJ2-7	TGTGCCAGCAGTTTGCGGGGTGACTACGAGCAGTACTTC	CASSLRGDYEQYF
TRBD2	TRBV5-1	NA	TRBJ2-1	TGCGCCAGCAGCTGGAGAACTAGCGGGAGGGTCGACAATGAGCAGTTCTTC	CASSWRTSGRVDNEQFF
NA	TRBV27	NA	TRBJ1-2	TGTGCCAGCAGTACCCGAAAGACGGGCGGGAATGGCTACACCTTC	CASSTRKTGGNGYTF
TRBD2	TRBV7-6	NA	TRBJ2-5	TGTGCCAGCAGCTTAGGGGGGGGAGACCAAGAGACCCAGTACTTC	CASSLGGGDQETQYF
TRBD1	TRBV2	NA	TRBJ1-2	TGTGCCAGCAGTGGGCCGGGACAGGGGGTCCTACCACCCTATGGCTACACCTTC	CASSGPGQGVLPPYGYTF
TRBD2	TRBV11-1	once	TRBJ2-7	TGTGCCAGCAGCTCGCTAGGGGCTAGCGGAGGTTCGCAGTACTTC	CASSSLGASGGSQYF
NA	TRBV28	NA	TRBJ1-5	TGTGCCAGCAGTCTACGACAGGACAATCAGCCCCAGCATTTT	CASSLRQDNQPQHF
TRBD2	TRBV27	NA	TRBJ2-1	TGTGCCAGCAGTTTACGGGAGGGGATCTACAATGAGCAGTTCTTC	CASSLREGIYNEQFF
TRBD2	TRBV28	NA	TRBJ2-7	TGTGCCAGCAGTTTAGAGGGAGGGCCCTACGAGCAGTACTTC	CASSLEGGPYEQYF
NA	TRBV28	NA	TRBJ2-7	TGTGCCAGCAGCGCCGCGGGAAACTACGAGCAGTACTTC	CASSAAGNYEQYF
TRBD1	TRBV29-1	NA	TRBJ2-1	TGCAGCGTTGAAACCGGGACAGGGTACAATGAGCAGTTCTTC	CSVETGTGYNEQFF
NA	TRBV13	NA	TRBJ2-2	TGTGCCAGCAGCTCGGGGACCGAGAACACCGGGGAGCTGTTTTTT	CASSSGTENTGELFF
NA	TRBV7-6	few	TRBJ1-4	TGTGCCAGCAGCCTGGCGGAGTGGGAACTGTTTTTT	CASSLAEWELFF
NA	TRBV15	NA	TRBJ2-5	TGTGCCACCAGCAGTAGAGCCTCGGAGACCCAGTACTTC	CATSSRASETQYF
TRBD2	TRBV5-1	NA	TRBJ2-3	TGCGCCAGCAGTGAAGGACTAGCGGGAGGATTAGATACGCAGTATTTT	CASSEGLAGGLDTQYF
NA	TRBV29-1	NA	TRBJ2-1	TGCAGCGTTGTATTAGCCCTAAAATACAATGAGCAGTTCTTC	CSVVLALKYNEQFF
TRBD2	TRBV10-2	NA	TRBJ2-2	TGCGCCAGCCAACAAGCGGGAGACCGAACCGGGGAGCTGTTTTTT	CASQQAGDRTGELFF
NA	TRBV7-9	NA	TRBJ2-1	TGTGCCAGCAGCTGGTTAAAGGAGGCCCGACTAGGTGAGCAGTTCTTC	CASSWLKEARLGEQFF
NA	TRBV5-4	NA	TRBJ2-7	TGTGCCAGCAGCACCACCTACGAGCAGTACTTC	CASSTTYEQYF
NA	TRBV10-3	NA	TRBJ1-1	TGTGCCATCAGCCCGGGACTAGCGCACACTGAAGCTTTCTTT	CAISPGLAHTEAFF
NA	TRBV27	once	TRBJ2-2	TGTGCCAGCAGTTTACGGGGACCCCATTTGCCCGGGGAGCTGTTTTTT	CASSLRGPHLPGELFF
TRBD1	TRBV7-9	NA	TRBJ2-7	TGTGCCAGCAGCTACCCCCGGACAGGGCATAAGAGCTACGAGCAGTACTTC	CASSYPRTGHKSYEQYF
NA	TRBV19	NA	TRBJ1-1	TGTGCCAGTAGTCCTTACAATGGGTTGAACACTGAAGCTTTCTTT	CASSPYNGLNTEAFF
TRBD2	TRBV27	NA	TRBJ2-5	TGTGCCAGCAGAGACAAAGCGGGAGAATTAATTGTACAAGAGACCCAGTACTTC	CASRDKAGELIVQETQYF
NA	TRBV7-9	NA	TRBJ2-7	TGTGCCAGCATCAACTACGAGCAGTACTTC	CASINYEQYF
NA	TRBV9	NA	TRBJ2-1	TGTGCCAGCAGCCCAGAATATTACAATGAGCAGTTCTTC	CASSPEYYNEQFF
NA	TRBV19	NA	TRBJ1-3	TGTGCCAGTACCTTCACGAGTGGAAACACCATATATTTT	CASTFTSGNTIYF
TRBD1	TRBV28	NA	TRBJ2-6	TGTGCCAGCAGTTTAGTCAGGGGGCTTTTCTCTGGGGCCAACGTCCTGACTTTC	CASSLVRGLFSGANVLTF
TRBD1	TRBV5-6	NA	TRBJ2-7	TGTGCCAGCAGCCTACCCACTGGGACAGGCGATCGATACGAGCAGTACTTC	CASSLPTGTGDRYEQYF
TRBD1	TRBV28	once	TRBJ2-7	TGTGCCAGCAGAGCCGGGACAGGGCTCTACGAGCAGTACTTC	CASRAGTGLYEQYF
NA	TRBV11-2	NA	TRBJ2-3	TGTGCCAGCAGCTTAGGCCGCACAGATACGCAGTATTTT	CASSLGRTDTQYF
TRBD1	TRBV7-9	NA	TRBJ2-7	TGTGCCAGCAGCTATACGGGACAGATCTACGAGCAGTACTTC	CASSYTGQIYEQYF
NA	TRBV27	NA	TRBJ2-4	TGTGCCAGCAGTGTCGGAGAAGGTGGAAACATTCAGTACTTC	CASSVGEGGNIQYF
TRBD1	TRBV28	NA	TRBJ2-7	TGTGCCAGCAGTCCGGGGGACAGGGATGTTTACGAGCAGTACTTC	CASSPGDRDVYEQYF
NA	TRBV14	NA	TRBJ2-7	TGTGCCAGCAGCCAAGAATTTGGCGGCGAGCAGTACTTC	CASSQEFGGEQYF
NA	TRBV27	NA	TRBJ2-5	TGTGCCAGCAGTGGGGGGGACAGTTACGTGACCCAGTACTTC	CASSGGDSYVTQYF
NA	TRBV5-8	NA	TRBJ1-2	TGTGCCAGCAGCTTGGCGGTGGGACACCTATCAATGGGCTATGGCTACACCTTC	CASSLAVGHLSMGYGYTF
NA	TRBV2	NA	TRBJ1-1	TGTGCCAGCAGTAGTTACACTGAAGCTTTCTTT	CASSSYTEAFF
NA	TRBV28	NA	TRBJ1-2	TGTGCCAGCAGTCGTACACAGCTCTATGGCTACACCTTC	CASSRTQLYGYTF
TRBD2	TRBV5-1	NA	TRBJ2-1	TGCGCCAGCAGCTTGGAGGGTAAGGGGACTAGCGGGAATGTTGAGCAGTTCTTC	CASSLEGKGTSGNVEQFF
NA	TRBV5-4	NA	TRBJ2-4	TGTGCCAGCAGCCCCAATGCTCGGGGCGCAGCCGGGGACATTCAGTACTTC	CASSPNARGAAGDIQYF
TRBD2	TRBV28	NA	TRBJ2-1	TGTGCCAGCAGCGTGCCTGTTAGCGGGATTTCCTACAATGAGCAGTTCTTC	CASSVPVSGISYNEQFF
NA	TRBV4-1	few	TRBJ1-2	TGCGCCAGCAGCCGGATCGACAGACAACTTAACTATGGCTACACCTTC	CASSRIDRQLNYGYTF
NA	TRBV27	once	TRBJ2-7	TGTGCCAGCAGTTTATCGGACCGACTACAGAACGAGCAGTACTTC	CASSLSDRLQNEQYF
NA	TRBV5-1	NA	TRBJ2-1	TGCGCCAGCAGGGGTGGGAGGAGTGGGTACAATGAGCAGTTCTTC	CASRGGRSGYNEQFF
NA	TRBV11-3	NA	TRBJ2-2	TGTGCCAGCAGCCCAACCTTTCTAGCGACCGGGGAGCTGTTTTTT	CASSPTFLATGELFF
NA	TRBV6-6	NA	TRBJ2-1	TGTGCCAGCAGTTACTCGGTTAATGAGCAGTTCTTC	CASSYSVNEQFF
NA	TRBV4-1	NA	TRBJ1-1	TGCGCCAGCAGCCAAGAACAGGGCTACACTGAAGCTTTCTTT	CASSQEQGYTEAFF